This T cell receptor (beta chain) was observed in a study of blood T cell repertoires in COVID-19. About the research overall: The United States, Italy and Spain were the sources of the acute and convalescent COVID-19 samples. Sources were T cells, B-cell-depleted T cells, or PBMCs; the material itself was cDNA or gDNA.

Trimming took 5 bases from V and 5 from J; bases not matched to a gene: 11. The germline V gene has CDR1 SNHLY and CDR2 FYNNEI. The CDR3 totals 15 residues. Authors' processing steps: Amplification from reference gene primers served as the basis for estimated nucleated cell counts. TCRdb keeps only in-frame clones here, not all; method: immunoSEQ multiplex PCR. V, J and clone size reflect that table, while D and trimming were determined from the DNA. The sample includes a few hundred thousand clones, roughly 90% seen only once; the top ten take about 6.8%. This TCR came from a young man who had recovered from COVID-19. The sequencing input was peripheral blood. The chain uses TRBV2 and TRBJ1-2; 7 bases align to TRBD1. CDR3 bases: TGTGCCAGCAGTAACCCGGGGGACAGACGGTATGGCTACACCTTC. It is translated as CASSNPGDRRYGYTF.